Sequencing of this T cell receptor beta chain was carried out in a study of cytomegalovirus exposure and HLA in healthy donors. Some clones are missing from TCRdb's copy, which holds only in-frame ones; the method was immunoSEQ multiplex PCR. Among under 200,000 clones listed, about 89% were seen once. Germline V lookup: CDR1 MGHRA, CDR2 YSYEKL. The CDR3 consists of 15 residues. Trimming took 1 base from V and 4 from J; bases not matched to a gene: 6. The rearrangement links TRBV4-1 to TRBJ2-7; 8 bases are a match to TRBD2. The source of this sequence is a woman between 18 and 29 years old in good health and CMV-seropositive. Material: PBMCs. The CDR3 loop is CASSQGDSGVYEQYF. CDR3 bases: TGCGCCAGCAGCCAAGGAGATAGCGGGGTATACGAGCAGTACTTC.